This T cell receptor beta chain appears in the sequencing data of a study of blood T cell repertoires in COVID-19. V lost 4 bases and J lost 0; bases outside the gene matches: 3. Germline CDR1 is SEHNR and CDR2 is FQNEAQ (reference sequence). This CDR3 comprises 14 residues. Enrollment of patients from Seattle took place during active infection, with longitudinal follow-up. Clones were read by immunoSEQ multiplex PCR, and TCRdb kept only the in-frame ones, dropping some. The table records 450,000 or so clones, about 90% of them present only once. This clonotype was sampled from a man aged 18 to 29 with COVID-19, enrolled during active disease. This rearrangement joins TRBV7-9 to TRBJ2-7, with 7 bases matching TRBD1. Sequenced material: peripheral blood. CDR3 bases: TGTGCCAGCAGCTCCGGGACAGCCTCCTACGAGCAGTACTTC. Protein sequence: CASSSGTASYEQYF.